This T cell receptor (beta chain) comes out of a study of blood T cell repertoires in COVID-19. As for the study in general: Specimens from acute and convalescent COVID-19 originated in the United States, Italy and Spain. In each case, the material was cDNA or gDNA derived from T cells, B-cell-depleted T cells, or PBMCs.

As originally analysed: Reference gene primer amplification in the assay estimated nucleated cell counts. Here immunoSEQ multiplex PCR was the method, and the copy in TCRdb shows in-frame clones only, minus some. From that table come the V and J calls and clone size; the DNA was used to work out D and trimming. The data hold 100,000 to 150,000 clones, with 88% observed a single time. Germline V gene lookup returns CDR1 SGHTA and CDR2 FQGNSA. The CDR3 is 15 amino acids. Trimming stripped 3 bases from V and 0 bases from J, with 11 bases between. The chain recombines TRBV7-2 with TRBJ1-2, with D possibly TRBD1 on 6 matching bases. What was sequenced was peripheral blood. The TCR sequence derives from a man over 45 with acute or convalescent COVID-19. CDR3: CASSFGQSANYGYTF. In nucleotides, the CDR3 is TGTGCCAGCAGCTTCGGACAGTCGGCTAACTATGGCTACACCTTC.